A single sample gave rise to the 8 T cell receptor beta chains below, sequenced in a study of blood T cell repertoires in COVID-19. The protocol was immunoSEQ multiplex PCR, while the TCRdb copy is restricted to in-frame clones and leaves out a portion. The repertoire has 200,000 or so clones, 86% of them found once; the top ten carry around 0.76%. Sequenced sample: peripheral blood. Source of these receptors: a woman aged 70 to 79 with acute or convalescent COVID-19.

The chain couples TRBV4-1 to TRBJ2-7; tentatively, D is TRBD1 (5 bases). CDR3 length: 17 residues. The germline CDR1 and CDR2 sequences are MGHRA and YSYEKL. V dropped 2 bases and J dropped 2 bases, with 19 bases sitting between them. The DNA of the CDR3 is TGCGCCAGCAGCCAAATTAGCCAAGGGGTTATCCCCTACGAGCAGTACTTC. Encoded protein: CASSQISQGVIPYEQYF.

This chain joins TRBV9 and TRBJ1-5; the D is unclear. CDR1 SGDLS and CDR2 YYNGEE come from the germline V gene. V shed 3 bases and J shed 7 bases, with 17 bases lying between them. This CDR3 is built from 15 residues. CDR3 DNA sequence: TGTGCCAGCAGCGCAGACGGTGGCAGAGGGCAGCCCCAGCATTTT. Amino acids: CASSADGGRGQPQHF.

The chain couples TRBV28 to TRBJ1-5, with 7 bases matching TRBD1. The CDR3 totals 13 residues. CDR1 and CDR2 from the germline V gene are MDHEN and SYDVKM. The junction had 3 bases not matched to a gene; V was cut back by 6 bases and J by 4 bases. CDR3 nucleotides: TGTGCCAGCAGCTTGGGACAGAATCAGCCCCAGCATTTT. It yields the protein CASSLGQNQPQHF. Supplemented by reference TRBV28 and TRBJ1-5, the full variable domain reads DVKVTQSSRYLVKRTGEKVFLECVQDMDHENMFWYRQDPGLGLRLIYFSYDVKMKEKGDIPEGYSVSREKKERFSLILESASTNQTSMYLCASSLGQNQPQHFGDGTRLSIL.

This clone was observed a few times. This rearrangement joins TRBV7-2 to TRBJ1-5; TRBD1 might be the D (5 bases). The CDR3 spans 14 residues. Trimming removed 5 bases from V and 3 bases from J, with 11 bases in between. Germline CDR1 reads SGHTA; CDR2 reads FQGNSA. CDR3 protein: CASSRTRINQPQHF. In nucleotides, the CDR3 is TGTGCCAGCAGCCGGACAAGGATCAATCAGCCCCAGCATTTT.

This clone showed up just once. This chain links TRBV5-1 with TRBJ2-7; D might be TRBD2 (5 bases). Trimming removed 4 bases at V and 4 bases at J, with 18 bases between. In germline, CDR1 is SGHRS, CDR2 YFSETQ. The CDR3 extends over 15 amino acids. This CDR3 is CASSMGAGSAYEQYF. In DNA, the CDR3 is TGCGCCAGCAGCATGGGAGCAGGAAGTGCATACGAGCAGTACTTC. The whole variable domain, filled in from reference TRBV5-1 and TRBJ2-7, reads KAGVTQTPRYLIKTRGQQVTLSCSPISGHRSVSWYQQTPGQGLQFLFEYFSETQRNKGNFPGRFSGRQFSNSRSEMNVSTLELGDSALYLCASSMGAGSAYEQYFGPGTRLTVT.

The chain has TRBV19 and TRBJ1-4, with D unclear. The V gene's germline CDR1 is LNHDA and CDR2 SQIVND (reference sequence). CDR3 length equals 14 residues. V was clipped by 5 bases and J by 0 bases, with 7 bases between them. CDR3 amino acids: CASSHEATNEKLFF. DNA of the CDR3: TGTGCCAGTAGTCACGAGGCAACTAATGAAAAACTGTTTTTT.

The chain uses TRBV9 and TRBJ2-5, with TRBD1 matching over 8 bases. Trimming took 0 bases from V and 6 from J; bases not matched to a gene: 7. Germline assignment: CDR1 SGDLS and CDR2 YYNGEE. CDR3 length equals 15 residues. The CDR3 sequence is CASSVGLDREKTQYF. The CDR3 DNA follows: TGTGCCAGCAGCGTAGGGCTGGACAGGGAAAAGACCCAGTACTTC.

The chain uses TRBV5-4 and TRBJ2-7; 7 bases line up with TRBD2. There are 15 residues in the CDR3. Germline V gene lookup returns CDR1 SGHNT and CDR2 YYREEE (reference sequence). V dropped 2 bases and J dropped 7; count of bases not matched to a gene: 12. CDR3 in DNA: TGTGCCAGCAGCTTACTAGCGACCCAGCCAGGGGAGCAGTACTTC. It is translated as CASSLLATQPGEQYF.